The 12 T cell receptor beta chains below all came from one sample that was sequenced in a study of shared clonotypes between healthy human individuals (dated by TCRdb to 2020 to 2021). CD8 naive samples were obtained by positive selection for CCR7 among CD45RO-negative cells, yielding a CD45RA+CCR7+ population from which TemRA cells were excluded. The library came from the immunoSEQ multiplex PCR assay. TCRdb retrieved this table from immuneACCESS and kept in-frame rearrangements only. Not all clones are present; in checked studies, unresolved V genes account for under half, and no reason is known for the remainder. A total of millions of clones appear in this sample, about 93% of them only once. Roughly 1.7% of the sample goes to the ten largest clones. The sample comprised naive CD8+ T cells from PBMCs. Explained via the paper, the cell subset or site label denotes: CD45RA+CCR7+. These receptors came from a man younger than 30 in good health. Some clones in this sample may be carry-over from other donors' samples.

The chain joins TRBV6-1 to TRBJ2-7, with 9 nucleotides matching TRBD1. With V trimmed by 4 bases and J by 4 bases, 5 bases remained unmatched. Germline CDR1 MNHNS, CDR2 SASEGT. The CDR3 is 14 residues long. CDR3 DNA: TGTGCCAGCAGTGGGGGGACAGGGCAATACGAGCAGTACTTC. Protein: CASSGGTGQYEQYF.

The chain joins TRBV7-8 to TRBJ2-1; D ambiguous. The germline CDR1 and CDR2 sequences are SGHVS and FQNEAQ. CDR3 length: 11 amino acids. V was clipped by 3 bases and J by 8 bases, with 5 bases between them. The CDR3 protein is CASSFGDEQFF. In nucleotides, the CDR3 is TGTGCCAGCAGCTTTGGTGATGAGCAGTTCTTC.

The V and J genes are TRBV9 and TRBJ1-1; D not certain. V lost 4 bases to trimming and J lost 2 bases, with 15 bases between them. The CDR3 is made up of 15 amino acids. CDR1 is SGDLS and CDR2 is YYNGEE in the germline V gene. CDR3: CASSPSGRANTEAFF. The DNA for the CDR3 is TGTGCCAGCAGCCCAAGTGGCAGAGCTAACACTGAAGCTTTCTTT.

The DNA for the CDR3 is TGTGCCAGCAGCTTAGTGCGGGAGGGCACAGATACGCAGTATTTT. Amino acid sequence: CASSLVREGTDTQYF. The chain has TRBV7-8 and TRBJ2-3; TRBD2 aligns across 8 bases. This CDR3 region has 15 residues. J gave up 1 base and V 1 base, and 1 base lay outside the gene matches. Germline V gene data show CDR1 as SGHVS and CDR2 as FQNEAQ.

The chain carries TRBV10-1 and TRBJ2-7; TRBD1 matches at 7 bases. CDR1 and CDR2 from the germline V gene are WNHNN and SYGVQD (reference sequence). This CDR3 region has 14 residues. V lost 7 bases and J lost 4; bases outside the gene matches: 10. The CDR3 region has the DNA TGCGCCAGCACACGGGCAGGGGGTGTTTACGAGCAGTACTTC. This sequence encodes CASTRAGGVYEQYF.

This sequence joins TRBV7-9 and TRBJ1-2, with D tentatively TRBD1 (6 bases). V lost 0 bases and J lost 6, with 11 bases in between. The CDR3 is 14 residues long. Germline CDR1 and CDR2: SEHNR and FQNEAQ (reference sequence). The CDR3 DNA is TGTGCCAGCAGCTTAGCCGGGGGCTTAGATGGCTACACCTTC. This translates into CASSLAGGLDGYTF. Using reference TRBV7-9 and TRBJ1-2 for the parts outside the CDR3, the full variable domain is DTGVSQNPRHKITKRGQNVTFRCDPISEHNRLYWYRQTLGQGPEFLTYFQNEAQLEKSRLLSDRFSAERPKGSFSTLEIQRTEQGDSAMYLCASSLAGGLDGYTFGSGTRLTVV.

The V gene is TRBV7-6, the J gene TRBJ2-1; 10 bases are shared with TRBD2. CDR3 size: 16 residues. Germline V gene lookup returns CDR1 SGHVS and CDR2 FNYEAQ. Trimming took 2 bases from V and 6 from J; bases not matched to a gene: 7. The chain's CDR3 is CASSLTGTSVFNEQFF. In nucleotides, the CDR3 is TGTGCCAGCAGCTTAACCGGGACTAGCGTATTCAATGAGCAGTTCTTC. Full variable domain (missing parts from reference TRBV7-6 and TRBJ2-1): GAGVSQSPRYKVTKRGQDVALRCDPISGHVSLYWYRQALGQGPEFLTYFNYEAQQDKSGLPNDRFSAERPEGSISTLTIQRTEQRDSAMYRCASSLTGTSVFNEQFFGPGTRLTVL.

In this sample, this clone turned up once. J is TRBJ2-1 and V is TRBV18, with 9 bases identical to TRBD2. CDR1 is KGHSH and CDR2 is LQKENI in the germline V gene. Trimming cost V 0 bases and J 9 bases; bases outside gene matches: 9. CDR3 size: 16 residues. The CDR3 is CASSPPSSGIVGEQFF. CDR3 DNA sequence: TGTGCCAGCTCACCACCGTCTAGCGGGATCGTTGGTGAGCAGTTCTTC.

The chain is built from TRBV18 and TRBJ2-5, with D perhaps TRBD1 (6 bases). This CDR3 has 15 amino acids. V lost 8 bases and J lost 2, with 18 bases in between. Germline CDR1 reads KGHSH; CDR2 reads LQKENI. This chain's CDR3 is CASAGGRGLQETQYF. The CDR3 DNA sequence: TGTGCCAGCGCAGGAGGCAGGGGCCTTCAAGAGACCCAGTACTTC.

The chain joins TRBV7-3 to TRBJ2-3, with a tentative D call TRBD2 (6 bases). V lost 1 base, J lost 0 bases, and 8 bases lay in between. Germline V lookup: CDR1 SGHTA, CDR2 FQGTGA. The CDR3 is made up of 15 amino acids. The CDR3 sequence is CASSLISGSTDTQYF. The CDR3 bases are TGTGCCAGCAGCTTAATCAGCGGGAGCACAGATACGCAGTATTTT.

The chain couples TRBV19 to TRBJ1-5; perhaps TRBD1 as D (6 bases). Between the trimmed V and J ends, which lost 1 base and 2 bases, there was a span of 12 bases. This CDR3 has 16 amino acids. The germline V gene encodes CDR1 LNHDA and CDR2 SQIVND (reference sequence). The CDR3 coding sequence is TGTGCCAGTAGTATAGTTAGGGACAAGGGCAATCAGCCCCAGCATTTT. This sequence encodes CASSIVRDKGNQPQHF.

The chain couples TRBV4-3 to TRBJ2-3; 12 bases are shared with TRBD1. The CDR3 has 15 amino acids. V shed 7 bases and J 4 bases; nucleotides not matched to a gene: 6. Germline CDR1 and CDR2: LGHNA and YSLEER. CDR3 residues: CASKAGTGGPDTQYF. In DNA form, the CDR3 reads TGCGCCAGCAAAGCCGGGACAGGGGGCCCAGATACGCAGTATTTT.